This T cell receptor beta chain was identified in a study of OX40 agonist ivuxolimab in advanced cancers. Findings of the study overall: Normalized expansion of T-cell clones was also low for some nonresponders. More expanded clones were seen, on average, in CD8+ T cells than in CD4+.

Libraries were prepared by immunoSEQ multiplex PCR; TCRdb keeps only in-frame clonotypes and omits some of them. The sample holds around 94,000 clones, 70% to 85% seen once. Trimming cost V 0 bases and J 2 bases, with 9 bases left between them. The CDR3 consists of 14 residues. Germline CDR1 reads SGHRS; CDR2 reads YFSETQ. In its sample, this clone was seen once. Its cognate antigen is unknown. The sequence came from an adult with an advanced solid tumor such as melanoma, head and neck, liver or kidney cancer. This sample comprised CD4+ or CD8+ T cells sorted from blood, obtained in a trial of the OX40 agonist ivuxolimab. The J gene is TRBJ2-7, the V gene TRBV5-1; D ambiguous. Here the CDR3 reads CASSLGSLAYEQYF. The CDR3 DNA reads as TGCGCCAGCAGCTTGGGCTCCCTGGCCTACGAGCAGTACTTC.